This entry features one TCR beta chain sequence. The antigen is not known. Every participating donor gave one draw, a heparinised blood sample averaging roughly 0.12 L. Sorting of CD4+ naive, central memory, regulatory and stem cell-like memory cells was performed via CD45RO/CCR7/CD25/CD127/CD95/CD27. Since all of the isolated RNA was reverse transcribed, expressed TCRB transcripts were what got sequenced. The repertoire was sequenced with immunoSEQ multiplex PCR; TCRdb's copy has only in-frame clones and lacks some. The table records some 120,000 clones, approximately 15% of them present only once. Trimming took 6 bases from V and 0 from J, leaving 12 bases between them. Per germline, CDR1 LNHDA and CDR2 SQIVND (reference sequence). The CDR3 sequence is 14 residues long. The sample originates from a study of beta chain features in type 1 diabetes. Study conclusions and caveats: Cells carrying high TCR expression could end up over-represented when cDNA is sequenced. The study found fewer insertions and more deletions at VDJ junctions in type 1 diabetes patients. Shortening of TCRB CDR3s, moderate but significant, appeared in all four CD4+ subsets of Type 1 diabetes patients.

Specimen: central memory CD4+ T cells from blood. This chain connects TRBV19 to TRBJ2-7; D uncertain. The TCR comes from a man between 18 and 35 years old with type 1 diabetes. CDR3 DNA sequence: TGTGCCAGTAGAACTATCTCGAGCTCCTACGAGCAGTACTTC. It is translated as CASRTISSSYEQYF. Filled out from reference TRBV19 and TRBJ2-7, the complete variable domain reads DGGITQSPKYLFRKEGQNVTLSCEQNLNHDAMYWYRQDPGQGLRLIYYSQIVNDFQKGDIAEGYSVSREKKESFPLTVTSAQKNPTAFYLCASRTISSSYEQYFGPGTRLTVT.